Below are 8 T cell receptor beta chains sequenced from a single sample in a study of blood T cell repertoires in COVID-19. Repertoires were generated with immunoSEQ multiplex PCR, while TCRdb's copy carries only in-frame clones and drops some. The sample gives hundreds of thousands of clones, 70% to 90% of which show up once; 8.3% is in the top ten. Sequences were obtained from PBMCs or T cells enriched from blood (not recorded which). These receptors were taken from a woman in her sixties who had recovered from COVID-19.

The V gene is TRBV7-8, the J gene TRBJ2-2; D gene ambiguous. Looked up from germline, CDR1 is SGHVS and CDR2 is FQNEAQ. The CDR3 length is 13 residues. Trimming pared 4 bases from V and 7 bases from J, leaving 10 bases between. The CDR3 DNA follows: TGTGCCAGCAGCTCTCTGAGGAGCGGGGAGCTGTTTTTT. Its protein is CASSSLRSGELFF.

This clone was recorded only once. This chain joins TRBV5-1 and TRBJ2-3, with a tentative D call TRBD1 (6 bases). This CDR3 spans 13 amino acids. The germline CDR1 and CDR2 sequences are SGHRS and YFSETQ. The V end lost 3 bases, the J end lost 1 base, and 6 bases lay between the germline ends. CDR3 sequence: CASSWTGTDTQYF. CDR3 coding DNA: TGCGCCAGCAGCTGGACAGGCACAGATACGCAGTATTTT.

The genes are TRBV6-5 and TRBJ1-5; 8 bases are shared with TRBD1. The V segment lost 6 bases and the J segment 1 base; nucleotides outside the gene matches: 5. The germline V gene encodes CDR1 MNHEY and CDR2 SVGAGI. The CDR3 is 15 residues long. In DNA, the CDR3 is TGTGCCAGCAGCCCGGGACAGGTGAGCAATCAGCCCCAGCATTTT. This gives the protein CASSPGQVSNQPQHF.

The V call is TRBV9, the J call TRBJ2-2; no firm D call. The CDR3 covers 15 residues. Looked up from germline, CDR1 is SGDLS and CDR2 is YYNGEE. The ends were cut back, 2 bases at V and 5 bases at J, with 13 bases in the middle. The DNA of the CDR3 is TGTGCCAGCAGCGTCACCTCACTGCTAACCGGGGAGCTGTTTTTT. Its translation is CASSVTSLLTGELFF.

This clone is a singleton in its sample. The CDR3, as DNA: TGTGCCAGCAATCGAAGGGACAGTACCTCCTACGAGCAGTACTTC. Translating it yields CASNRRDSTSYEQYF. The chain couples TRBV6-5 to TRBJ2-7; TRBD1 matches at 7 bases. V dropped 7 bases and J dropped 0; count of bases not matched to a gene: 9. The CDR3 runs 15 residues. The germline gives CDR1 MNHEY, CDR2 SVGAGI.

A single count supports this clone. The V and J genes are TRBV7-8 and TRBJ1-6, with a tentative D call TRBD1 (6 bases). The CDR3 totals 14 residues. Between the trimmed V and J ends, which lost 3 bases and 7 bases, there was a span of 10 bases. Germline V gives CDR1 SGHVS, CDR2 FQNEAQ. The CDR3 region has the DNA TGTGCCAGCAGCTTTAAGGACAGCAATTCACCCCTCCACTTT. It specifies CASSFKDSNSPLHF.

In the case of this clone: The sample carries other DNA sequences with the same CDR3. This sequence joins TRBV2 and TRBJ1-2; tentatively, D is TRBD1 (5 bases). The CDR3 loop spans 14 amino acids. Germline loops: CDR1 SNHLY, CDR2 FYNNEI. Between the trimmed V and J ends, which lost 2 bases and 7 bases, there was a span of 14 bases. The CDR3 protein is CASSELRQGSGYTF. The CDR3 coding sequence is TGTGCCAGCAGTGAATTGAGGCAGGGAAGTGGCTACACCTTC.

V usage is TRBV4-1 and J usage is TRBJ2-5; 11 bases agree with TRBD2. J lost 5 bases, V lost 3 bases, and 5 bases had no gene match. This CDR3 spans 15 amino acids. Germline V lookup: CDR1 MGHRA, CDR2 YSYEKL. Here the CDR3 DNA reads TGCGCCAGCAGCCAGGTAGCGGGGGGGCTGGAGACCCAGTACTTC. It yields the protein CASSQVAGGLETQYF.